This T cell receptor (beta chain) derives from a study of cytomegalovirus exposure and HLA in healthy donors. Turning to this clone: No antigen is known for it.

PCR employed 60 Vbeta and 13 Jbeta primers. The repertoire was sequenced with immunoSEQ multiplex PCR; TCRdb's copy has only in-frame clones and lacks some. The table shows about 140,000 clones, with 70% to 90% occurring only once. General observations from the study: Rates of TCR association differed by HLA locus in a later analysis, with DRB1 highest and HLA-C lowest.

Among the donors, all were healthy bone marrow donors. The receptor's source is a man aged 35 to 55 in good health and CMV-seronegative. The sample comprised PBMCs.

CDR3 amino acids: CASSYSRTSGRGEQFF. The CDR3, as DNA: TGTGCCAGCAGTTACTCGAGGACTAGCGGGAGAGGTGAGCAGTTCTTC. The chain uses TRBV6-5 and TRBJ2-1; TRBD2 matches at 13 bases. The germline CDR1 and CDR2 sequences are MNHEY and SVGAGI. The CDR3 has 16 amino acids. The V gene end was trimmed by 0 bases and the J gene end by 9 bases; junction bases not matched to a gene: 5.